This T cell receptor beta chain comes out of a study of cytomegalovirus exposure and HLA in healthy donors listed by TCRdb under 2017. Describing the broader study: An earlier analysis of roughly 500 of the donors reported approximately 260 Gb of sequence data and 95 million to 140 million unique TCR beta sequences obtained from roughly 170 million T cells. Roughly 300 gigabases of sequencing data and tens of millions of unique TCR sequences were included in an early release covering about 620 HLA-typed donors. Among the roughly 390 genotyped donors, approximately 76% belonged to the genetic ancestry cluster associated with self-reported Caucasian donors. The study aimed to test whether cataloging public T cell receptors could reveal signatures of past pathogen exposure. The study used immunosequencing to profile the T cell repertoires of hundreds of subjects and linked those repertoires to cytomegalovirus serostatus. Along with the 666-subject first cohort, a separate validation cohort of over a hundred different subjects was used. High-throughput TCR immunosequencing, statistical association of individual TCRs with disease status, and machine learning were combined to predict cytomegalovirus infection status. A later analysis re-analyzed previously published TCR beta repertoires from hundreds of donors and added high-resolution HLA genotyping to study TCR occurrence patterns. The later analysis used no new phenotypic data to find candidate immune exposures, relying instead on TCR beta sequences and their occurrence across donors. In an earlier analysis of around 540 of the donors, high-throughput TCR beta sequencing was used to judge whether each TCR beta V gene segment behaved as functional or pseudogenic. Donor age, sex, ethnicity and CMV serostatus were compiled alongside the repertoire data. A later genetic analysis used genome-wide SNP genotypes for about 65% of the roughly 700 donors, treating that subset as a discovery cohort. All discovery cohort repertoires had been generated on a single sequencing platform. HLA typing included class I and class II loci at four-digit resolution. The number of typed donors differed by locus: about 620-640 for A, B, C, DRB1 and DQB1; 522 for DQA1; around 610 for DPA1; and 450 to 480 for DPB1. Because of strong linkage in the cohort, roughly five DR-DQ haplotypes were treated as single units for association and clustering. On average, approximately 250,000 unique TCR beta nucleotide sequences were sequenced per donor among 398 genotyped donors of the cohort, with around 19% of those sequences being non-productive.

The library was built by means of the immunoSEQ multiplex PCR assay. For the multiplex PCR, a mixture combining 60 forward primers for TCR Vbeta segments and 13 reverse primers for TCR Jbeta segments was used. Amplification of the CDR3 region of rearranged TCR beta genes was performed with a multiplex PCR assay on genomic DNA. The Illumina HiSeq System was used to sequence the amplified TCR beta libraries as 87-base-pair reads. The authors processed their data as follows. In a later analysis, 77 million or so unique TCR beta chains were counted across the roughly 700 repertoires, and around 11 million of these chains were shared by at least two donors. Raw reads were error-corrected and collapsed into unique sequences by a nearest-neighbor algorithm in which closely related sequences were merged to remove PCR and sequencing errors. Alignment of CDR3 sequences to IMGT reference sequences was used to assign V, D and J gene segments. For a sequence to be retained, at least a six-nucleotide match to both a V gene segment and a J gene segment was required. A rearrangement counted as productive if the CDR3 had no stop codons and remained in frame with V and J, and every other rearrangement counted as non-productive. Following IMGT convention, CDR3 was defined as the stretch from the second conserved V-encoded cysteine to the conserved J-encoded phenylalanine. The earlier analysis of some 550 of the donors excluded any sequence lacking an unambiguous match to a single V gene segment. In an earlier analysis of approximately 560 of the donors, a V segment was called functional when productive rearrangements were above 56.7%, and segregating when the standard deviation between donors exceeded 5%. A statistical classification framework was developed to diagnose cytomegalovirus status using the catalog of TCR beta chain sequences. A later analysis assigned V and J genes by comparing TCR nucleotide sequences with IMGT/GENE-DB human TR gene sequences. The TCRdist pipeline was used in a later analysis to assign CDR3 sequences and most-parsimonious VDJ recombination scenarios. In a later analysis, each TCR beta chain was defined by its CDR3 amino acid sequence together with its V-gene family, and reads lacking a unique V-gene family were excluded. To address suspected cross-contamination and a sequencing artifact, a later analysis removed 450 to 700 highly shared, low-generation-probability nucleotide sequences. A later analysis calculated a clonal expansion index for each public chain from normalized within-repertoire ranks of inferred template counts. A later analysis computed generation probabilities with a VDJ recombination model fitted to out-of-frame rearrangements, and checked the results against IGoR. In a later analysis, hypergeometric tests were used to score TCR-TCR, TCR-HLA and TCR-CMV co-occurrence, with a repertoire-size bias correction applied to TCR pairs. A later analysis estimated false discovery rates by permuting HLA or CMV assignments 20 times. In a later analysis, co-occurring TCRs were grouped with DBSCAN, and TCRdist sequence similarity was added when clustering was performed within HLA-allele-positive subsets. Repertoires with fewer than 30,000 or more than 120,000 public chains, plus five repertoires with anomalous nucleotide sharing, were excluded from co-occurrence clustering. Held by TCRdb, this immuneACCESS table contains in-frame sequences only and omits some clones. Under half of the omission traces to an unresolved V gene where checked; the cause of the rest is unknown. The V and J calls and clone size are taken from that table; D and trimming were inferred from the DNA. This sample holds about 130,000 clones; 70% to 80% were observed only once. Roughly 1.9% of the sample is in the top ten clones.

What the study reported, not specific to this receptor: Most TCR sequences were seen in very few donors, while some public TCRs were found in many individuals. The classifier was reported to diagnose cytomegalovirus status with high specificity and sensitivity in both the original and validation cohorts. Most CMV-associated TCR beta chains appeared to be HLA-restricted in a later analysis, and the HLA associations seemed to be driven largely by CMV exposure. It was suggested by the authors that the approach could potentially be generalized to other disease states and immunological phenotypes. A cluster of highly shared sequence variants was judged likely to represent a technical artifact of the sequencing pipeline. Compared with equally common non-associated chains, HLA-associated TCR beta chains in a later analysis were more clonally expanded and had lower generation probabilities. In vitro tests confirmed that a few of the cytomegalovirus-associated TCR beta chains recognize cytomegalovirus antigens. This cohort had only TCR beta chains sequenced, and the lack of alpha or paired-chain data limited which features could be detected. Sequencing depth was assumed to be roughly uniform across donors in the presence/absence analyses, though that assumption may not hold. Several of the top co-occurrence clusters appeared to be linked to parvovirus B19, influenza, CMV and Epstein-Barr virus, according to a later analysis. Some IMGT-functional V segments, including TRBV6-2 and TRBV6-3, could not be distinguished by the 87-base-pair reads and were therefore excluded. A later genetic analysis reported fewer N-insertions in productive TCRs among donors in an Asian-associated ancestry cluster than the roughly 640-donor mean. Strong co-occurrence of HLA alleles, especially DR and DQ, made assigning TCR associations to individual alleles difficult. In a later genetic analysis, a missense DCLRE1C variant was associated with V-gene and J-gene trimming of TCR beta chains, and the association was replicated in an independent cohort. A later analysis associated about 17,000 TCR beta sequences with specific HLA alleles at a false discovery rate of 0.05. Immune exposure information for the cohort was limited to CMV serostatus. In an earlier analysis of a few hundred of the donors, most TCR beta V segments were observed in productive rearrangements about 87% or about 30% of the time, broadly matching IMGT annotations. A further reported finding was that TCR beta sequences accurately predicted the HLA-A and HLA-B alleles for most subjects in the first cohort. In a later analysis, TCR association rates were found to vary across HLA loci, with the most associated TCRs seen for DRB1 alleles and the fewest for HLA-C alleles. Because counts were too low, about 18 rarely observed V segments, including chromosome 9 orphons, were excluded from the earlier analysis of 587 of the donors. The study listed 150 to 200 TCR beta chains as associated with cytomegalovirus. Correlated functional status among segregating V segments might reflect linkage disequilibrium, but an unknown experimental factor could not be ruled out. Because HLA typing was missing for some donors at each locus, association tests included only the typed subset.

Based on the germline V gene, the CDR1 and CDR2 sequences are SGHDT and YYEEEE. Trimming removed 1 base from V and 5 bases from J, leaving 8 bases between the germline ends. From the cysteine through the phenylalanine, the CDR3 covers 13 amino acids. The read is trimmed to its CDR3 DNA, 39 bases read in frame from base 1. The cohort was made up of 500 to 800 healthy bone marrow donors. Cohort members were all nominally healthy when sampled, although unrecorded immune exposures were likely present. The donor was CMV seronegative and belonged to the group of more than 300 seronegative cohort members. Each donor provided a peripheral blood sample, and peripheral blood mononuclear cells were used for TCR beta sequencing. Genomic DNA was extracted from the blood cell samples with the Qiagen DNeasy Blood Extraction Kit. Regarding this clone: The antigen it recognizes is unknown. Base-call qualities are not available, and no considerably larger clone is one nucleotide away.

The rearranged segments are TRBV5-6 and TRBJ2-3, and the D gene may be TRBD1, 6 bases matching. The TCR comes from a woman between 50 and 59 years old in good health and CMV-seronegative. Sequencing used PBMCs. The sequenced DNA is TGTGCCAGCAGCTTGAGAGGGGGAGATACGCAGTATTTT. Its translation reads: CASSLRGGDTQYF.